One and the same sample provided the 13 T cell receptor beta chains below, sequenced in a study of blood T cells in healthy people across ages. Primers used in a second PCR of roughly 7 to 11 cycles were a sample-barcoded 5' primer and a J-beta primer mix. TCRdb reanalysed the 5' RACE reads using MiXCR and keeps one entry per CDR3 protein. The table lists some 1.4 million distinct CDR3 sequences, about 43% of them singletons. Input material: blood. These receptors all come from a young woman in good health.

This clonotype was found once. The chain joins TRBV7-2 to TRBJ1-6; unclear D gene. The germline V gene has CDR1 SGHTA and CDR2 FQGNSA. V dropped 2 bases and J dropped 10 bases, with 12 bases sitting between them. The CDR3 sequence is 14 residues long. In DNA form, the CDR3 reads TGTGCCAGCAGCTTAACCGGGGTCATCTCACCCCTCCACTTT. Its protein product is CASSLTGVISPLHF. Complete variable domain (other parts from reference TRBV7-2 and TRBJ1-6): GAGVSQSPSNKVTEKGKDVELRCDPISGHTALYWYRQSLGQGLEFLIYFQGNSAPDKSGLPSDRFSAERTGGSVSTLTIQRTQQEDSAVYLCASSLTGVISPLHFGNGTRLTVT.

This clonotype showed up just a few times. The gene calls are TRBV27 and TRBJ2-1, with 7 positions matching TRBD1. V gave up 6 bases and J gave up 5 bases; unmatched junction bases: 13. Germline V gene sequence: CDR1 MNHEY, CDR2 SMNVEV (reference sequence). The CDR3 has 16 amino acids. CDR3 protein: CASRWVTGTENNEQFF. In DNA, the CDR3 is TGTGCCAGCAGATGGGTAACCGGGACAGAAAACAATGAGCAGTTCTTC.

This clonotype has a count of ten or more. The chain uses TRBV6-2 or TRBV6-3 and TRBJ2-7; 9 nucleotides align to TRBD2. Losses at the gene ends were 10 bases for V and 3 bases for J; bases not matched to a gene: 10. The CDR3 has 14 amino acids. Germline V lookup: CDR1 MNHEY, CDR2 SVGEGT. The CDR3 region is CATYAGTSFYEQYF. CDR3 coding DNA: TGTGCCACCTACGCCGGGACTAGCTTCTACGAGCAGTACTTC.

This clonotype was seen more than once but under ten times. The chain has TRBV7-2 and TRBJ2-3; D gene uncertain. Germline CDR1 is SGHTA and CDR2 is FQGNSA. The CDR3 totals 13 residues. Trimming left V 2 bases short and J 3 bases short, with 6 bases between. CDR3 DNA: TGTGCCAGCAGCTTAATGGATACAGATACGCAGTATTTT. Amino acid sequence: CASSLMDTDTQYF.

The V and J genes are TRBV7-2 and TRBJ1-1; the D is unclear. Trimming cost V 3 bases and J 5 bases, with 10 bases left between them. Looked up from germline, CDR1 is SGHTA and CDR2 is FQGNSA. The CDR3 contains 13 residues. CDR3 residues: CASSLWQTTEAFF. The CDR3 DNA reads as TGTGCCAGCAGCTTGTGGCAGACGACTGAAGCTTTCTTT.

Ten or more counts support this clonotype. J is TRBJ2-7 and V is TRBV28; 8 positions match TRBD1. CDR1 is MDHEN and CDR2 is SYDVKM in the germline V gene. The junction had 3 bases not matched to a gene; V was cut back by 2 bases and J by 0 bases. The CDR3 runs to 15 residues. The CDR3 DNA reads TGTGCCAGCAGTTTAGACAGGGGAACCTCCTACGAGCAGTACTTC. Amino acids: CASSLDRGTSYEQYF.

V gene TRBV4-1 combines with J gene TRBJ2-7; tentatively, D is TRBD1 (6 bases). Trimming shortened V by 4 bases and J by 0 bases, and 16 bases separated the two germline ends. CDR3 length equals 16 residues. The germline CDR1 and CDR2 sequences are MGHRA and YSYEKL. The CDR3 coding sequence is TGCGCCAGCAGCCTCATTCCCGGGACACCCTCCTACGAGCAGTACTTC. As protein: CASSLIPGTPSYEQYF.

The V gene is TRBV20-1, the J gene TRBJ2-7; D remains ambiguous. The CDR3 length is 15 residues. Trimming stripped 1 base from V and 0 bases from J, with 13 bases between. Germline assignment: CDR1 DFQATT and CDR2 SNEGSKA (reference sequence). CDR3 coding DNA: TGCAGTGCTAGAGCCCCAGCTGCCAGCTCCTACGAGCAGTACTTC. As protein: CSARAPAASSYEQYF.

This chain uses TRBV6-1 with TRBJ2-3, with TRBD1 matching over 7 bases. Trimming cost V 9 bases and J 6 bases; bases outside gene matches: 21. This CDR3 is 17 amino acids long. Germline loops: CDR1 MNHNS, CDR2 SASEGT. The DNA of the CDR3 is TGTGCCAGTAATAGTCCCACGGGTGCAGGGGGTTCGGATACGCAGTATTTT. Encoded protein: CASNSPTGAGGSDTQYF.

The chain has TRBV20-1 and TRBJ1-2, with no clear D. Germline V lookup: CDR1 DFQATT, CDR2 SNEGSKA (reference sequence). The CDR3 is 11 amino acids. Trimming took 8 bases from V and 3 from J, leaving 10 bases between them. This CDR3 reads CSPHLDYGYTF. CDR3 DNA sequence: TGCAGTCCCCATTTGGACTATGGCTACACCTTC.

CDR3 protein: CASSLTGLKGTEAFF. The CDR3 nucleotides are TGTGCCAGCAGCTTGACAGGGCTCAAGGGCACTGAAGCTTTCTTT. The J gene is TRBJ1-1, the V gene TRBV7-9, with 7 positions matching TRBD1. The ends lost 3 bases at V and 4 bases at J; junction bases unmatched: 8. The CDR3 is 15 residues long. The germline CDR1 and CDR2 sequences are SEHNR and FQNEAQ (reference sequence).

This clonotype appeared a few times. The chain's CDR3 is CASSYSGQNNEKLFF. The CDR3 coding sequence is TGTGCCAGCAGTTACTCGGGACAGAATAATGAAAAACTGTTTTTT. The V call is TRBV6-6, the J call TRBJ1-4; the match to TRBD1 covers 7 bases. Germline CDR1 is MNHNY and CDR2 is SVGAGI (reference sequence). The V gene end was trimmed by 0 bases and the J gene end by 4 bases; junction bases not matched to a gene: 2. The CDR3 sequence is 15 residues long.

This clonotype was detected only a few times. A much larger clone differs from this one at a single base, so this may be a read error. CDR3 residues: CASSLRFEQYF. The DNA of the CDR3 is TGTGCCAGCAGTTTACGGTTCGAGCAGTACTTC. This chain links TRBV28 with TRBJ2-7; no clear D gene. The CDR3 totals 11 residues. The germline V gene has CDR1 MDHEN and CDR2 SYDVKM. V lost 2 bases and J 6 bases, leaving 5 bases between the germline ends. Full variable domain (remainder filled in from reference TRBV28 and TRBJ2-7): DVKVTQSSRYLVKRTGEKVFLECVQDMDHENMFWYRQDPGLGLRLIYFSYDVKMKEKGDIPEGYSVSREKKERFSLILESASTNQTSMYLCASSLRFEQYFGPGTRLTVT.